The clone carrying this TCR beta chain has only a few counts. Every isolated RNA sample was fully reverse transcribed, so sequencing captured expressed TCRB transcripts. The data were produced by immunoSEQ multiplex PCR, yet TCRdb's version contains in-frame clones alone and is incomplete. The data show over 500,000 clones, roughly 15% seen once. This sample is drawn from a study of beta chain features in type 1 diabetes. The V gene's germline CDR1 is LGHNA and CDR2 YSLEER. CDR3 length: 14 amino acids. V shed 1 base and J 5 bases; nucleotides not matched to a gene: 3. The sequence came from a man aged 18 to 30 in good health. This sequence joins TRBV4-3 and TRBJ2-7; TRBD1 aligns across 9 bases. The source material was naive CD4+ T cells from blood. CDR3 bases: TGCGCCAGCAGCCAAGGGACAGGGGTCCACGAGCAGTACTTC. Its protein is CASSQGTGVHEQYF.